Listed below are T cell receptor beta chains from one sample, sequenced in a study of radiotherapy plus CTLA-4 blockade in lung cancer. Profiled with immunoSEQ multiplex PCR; TCRdb holds only in-frame clones, not every one. The table includes about 78,000 clones, around nine tenths detected once. Sequences were derived from peripheral blood, sampled from a patient treated with radiotherapy plus ipilimumab. These receptors all come from a human donor with non-small cell lung cancer who had stable disease on radiotherapy plus ipilimumab. CDR3s include the opening cysteine and the closing phenylalanine or tryptophan. A D gene is named only where the DNA matches it firmly. Some rows have no size entry. The others give once, few or many, or a class for an expanded clone.

d_call	j_call	v_call	clone_size	cdr3_nt	cdr3_aa
-	TRBJ1-5	TRBV7-6	-	TGTGCCAGCAGCCAGCAGAGCAATCAGCCCCAGCATTTT	CASSQQSNQPQHF
-	TRBJ1-2	TRBV6-1	-	TGTGCCAGCAGTGAGCGGAGATCTTGGAATTCTGGCTACACCTTC	CASSERRSWNSGYTF
-	TRBJ1-1	TRBV11-2	once	TGTGCCAGCAGCATCCATACAGGGCTGAACACTGAAGCTTTCTTT	CASSIHTGLNTEAFF
-	TRBJ1-2	TRBV10-2	-	TGCGCCAGCAGTGCGTCCGGCGGGAGGGCCCTCGATGGCTACACCTTC	CASSASGGRALDGYTF
TRBD2	TRBJ2-5	TRBV5-1	-	TGCGCCAGCAGCTTGGCGGGGGGGCCAGGGGAGACCCAGTACTTC	CASSLAGGPGETQYF
-	TRBJ1-3	TRBV6-5	-	TGTGCCAGCAGGCTCAATTGGGACTCAAGAAACACCATATATTTT	CASRLNWDSRNTIYF
-	TRBJ1-2	TRBV28	-	TGTGCCAGCAGCAAGTCCGGTCCTAACTATGGCTACACCTTC	CASSKSGPNYGYTF
-	TRBJ2-5	TRBV5-1	-	TGCGCCAGCAGCTTGGCCGGGGCGAGAGGGGAGACCCAGTACTTC	CASSLAGARGETQYF
TRBD2	TRBJ2-5	TRBV10-3	-	TGTGCCATCAGTGAGTCAGTCCTAGCGGAGACCCAAGAGACCCAGTACTTC	CAISESVLAETQETQYF
TRBD1	TRBJ1-1	TRBV28	-	TGTGCCAGCAGTTCTAGGGGGCGAATCACTGAAGCTTTCTTT	CASSSRGRITEAFF
-	TRBJ2-4	TRBV29-1	-	TGCAGCGTTGAGGGTGGGTACGGCATTCAGTACTTC	CSVEGGYGIQYF
TRBD2	TRBJ2-1	TRBV7-7	-	TGTGCTAGCAGCACCCGGGAGGGCTCCTACAATGAGCAGTTCTTC	CASSTREGSYNEQFF
-	TRBJ1-2	TRBV7-9	-	TGTGCCAGCAGCCCTCGAGGGGGACAATATGGCTACACCTTC	CASSPRGGQYGYTF
TRBD1	TRBJ2-4	TRBV10-1	-	TGCGCCAGCAGTGACAACGGACAGGGGTTGGGAAACATTCAGTACTTC	CASSDNGQGLGNIQYF
-	TRBJ2-1	TRBV5-1	-	TGCGCCAGCAGCTTGGTGGGGGGTCCGGCGAATGAGCAGTTCTTC	CASSLVGGPANEQFF
-	TRBJ1-1	TRBV13	-	TGTGCCAGCAGCCCAACCTCCGGGGAGGAAACTGAAGCTTTCTTT	CASSPTSGEETEAFF
TRBD1	TRBJ1-6	TRBV28	few	TGTGCCGCCGAGACTGCCGGGACAGATAATTCACCCCTCCACTTT	CAAETAGTDNSPLHF
-	TRBJ2-2	TRBV7-6	-	TGTGCCAGCAGCCGGCGCTCGGCTGGGGCCGGGGAGCTGTTTTTT	CASSRRSAGAGELFF
-	TRBJ1-4	TRBV30	-	TGTGCCTGGAGTGTACCGCTGCAGGGAGGGCGTAATGAAAAACTGTTTTTT	CAWSVPLQGGRNEKLFF
-	TRBJ1-2	TRBV7-9	-	TGTGCCAGCAGCTTAGATGACAGCTACACCTTC	CASSLDDSYTF
-	TRBJ2-2	TRBV6-5	-	TGTGCCAGCAGTGCGAGGCTCATCACCGGGGAGCTGTTTTTT	CASSARLITGELFF
TRBD2	TRBJ2-5	TRBV7-9	-	TGTGCCAGCAGCTTGGGGAGGGACGAGACCCAGTACTTC	CASSLGRDETQYF
TRBD2	TRBJ2-5	TRBV28	-	TGTGCCAGCAGTTTTTTCCTAGCGGGGGGGTCGGATCTAGAGACCCAGTACTTC	CASSFFLAGGSDLETQYF
TRBD1	TRBJ1-1	TRBV28	-	TGTGCCAGCACCAAAGTTATGGGACAGGGTGCAGGACGTGGGGAGAGAGAAGCTTTCTTT	CASTKVMGQGAGRGEREAFF
TRBD2	TRBJ2-3	TRBV7-9	-	TGTGCCAGCAGCTTAGGGCTAGCGGGCACAGATACGCAGTATTTT	CASSLGLAGTDTQYF
TRBD1	TRBJ1-5	TRBV27	-	TGTGCCAGCAGTTTATCCCGACAGGGGGGGCAGCCCCAGCATTTT	CASSLSRQGGQPQHF
TRBD2	TRBJ2-3	TRBV7-6	-	TGTGCCAGCAGCTTAGAACTAGCGGGAGCTACAGATACGCAGTATTTT	CASSLELAGATDTQYF
-	TRBJ1-2	TRBV19	-	TGTGCCAGTAGTAAGGTTCTCAGACCGAACTATGGCTACACCTTC	CASSKVLRPNYGYTF
TRBD1	TRBJ2-2	TRBV5-5	-	TGTGCCAGCAGACCGACAGGGGGCGCGGACACCGGGGAGCTGTTTTTT	CASRPTGGADTGELFF
-	TRBJ2-7	TRBV19	-	TGTGCCAGTAGAGCAGAGGCTTTCTACGAGCAGTACTTC	CASRAEAFYEQYF
-	TRBJ2-4	TRBV7-9	once	TGTGCCAGCAGCAAAGCGTCACCGCTACTAGCCAAAAACATTCAGTACTTC	CASSKASPLLAKNIQYF
TRBD1	TRBJ1-2	TRBV4-1	-	TGCGCCAGCAGCCCACGACAGGGGAACTATGGCTACACCTTC	CASSPRQGNYGYTF